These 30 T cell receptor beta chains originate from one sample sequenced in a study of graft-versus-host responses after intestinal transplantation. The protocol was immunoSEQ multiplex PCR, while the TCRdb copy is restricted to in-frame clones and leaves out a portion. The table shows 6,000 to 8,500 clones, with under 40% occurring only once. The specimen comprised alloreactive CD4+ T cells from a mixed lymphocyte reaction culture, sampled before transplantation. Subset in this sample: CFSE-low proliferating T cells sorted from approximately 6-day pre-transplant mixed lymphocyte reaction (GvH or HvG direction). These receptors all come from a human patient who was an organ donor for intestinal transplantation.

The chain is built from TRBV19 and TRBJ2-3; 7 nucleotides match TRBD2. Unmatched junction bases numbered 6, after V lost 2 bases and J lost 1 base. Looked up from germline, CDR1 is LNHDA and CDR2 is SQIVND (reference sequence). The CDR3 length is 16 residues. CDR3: CASSIRAGVGTDTQYF. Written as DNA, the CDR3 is TGTGCCAGTAGTATACGGGCGGGGGTGGGCACAGATACGCAGTATTTT.

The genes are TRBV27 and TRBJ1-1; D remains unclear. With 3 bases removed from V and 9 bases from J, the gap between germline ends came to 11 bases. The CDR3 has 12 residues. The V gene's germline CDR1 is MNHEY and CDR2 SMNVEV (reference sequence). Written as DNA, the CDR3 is TGTGCCAGCAGTTTTCGAGGTCGAAAAGCTTTCTTT. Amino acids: CASSFRGRKAFF.

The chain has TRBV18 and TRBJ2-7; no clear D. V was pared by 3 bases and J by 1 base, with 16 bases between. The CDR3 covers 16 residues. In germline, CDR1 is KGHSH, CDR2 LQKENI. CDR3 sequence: CASSPPGSPRSYEQYF. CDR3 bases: TGTGCCAGCTCACCCCCCGGCAGCCCCAGGTCCTACGAGCAGTACTTC.

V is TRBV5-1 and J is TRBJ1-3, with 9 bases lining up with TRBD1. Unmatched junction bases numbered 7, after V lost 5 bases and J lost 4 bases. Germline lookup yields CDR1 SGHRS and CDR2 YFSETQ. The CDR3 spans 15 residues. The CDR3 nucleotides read TGCGCCAGCAGTACTACAGGGGGCGCCGGAAACACCATATATTTT. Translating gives CASSTTGGAGNTIYF.

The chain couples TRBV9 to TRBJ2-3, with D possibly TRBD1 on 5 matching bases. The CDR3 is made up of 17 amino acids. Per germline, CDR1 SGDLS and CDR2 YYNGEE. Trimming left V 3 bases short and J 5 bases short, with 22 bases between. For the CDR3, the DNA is TGTGCCAGCAGCGACCGGATAGTTGATTGGGGCCGAGATACGCAGTATTTT. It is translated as CASSDRIVDWGRDTQYF.

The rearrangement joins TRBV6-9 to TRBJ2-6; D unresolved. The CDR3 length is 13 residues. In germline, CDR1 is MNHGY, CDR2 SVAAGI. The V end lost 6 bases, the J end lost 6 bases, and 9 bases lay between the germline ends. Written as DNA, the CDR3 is TGTGCCAGCAGCTTCACACAGGCCAACGTCCTGACTTTC. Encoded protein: CASSFTQANVLTF.

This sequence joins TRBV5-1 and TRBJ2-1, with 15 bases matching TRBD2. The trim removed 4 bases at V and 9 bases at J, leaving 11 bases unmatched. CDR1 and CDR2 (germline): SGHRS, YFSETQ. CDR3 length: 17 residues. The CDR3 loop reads CASSTYQGLAGGGEQFF. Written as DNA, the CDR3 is TGCGCCAGCAGCACATATCAGGGACTAGCGGGAGGCGGTGAGCAGTTCTTC.

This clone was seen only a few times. The CDR3 DNA reads TGTGCCAGTAGTATCGGTTGGGCAGCCCACGCCGTTTTTGAAAAACTGTTTTTT. Encoded protein: CASSIGWAAHAVFEKLFF. V usage is TRBV19 and J usage is TRBJ1-4, with D unclear. Germline values: CDR1 LNHDA, CDR2 SQIVND (reference sequence). Between the trimmed V and J ends, which lost 3 bases and 7 bases, there was a span of 24 bases. The CDR3 is made up of 18 amino acids.

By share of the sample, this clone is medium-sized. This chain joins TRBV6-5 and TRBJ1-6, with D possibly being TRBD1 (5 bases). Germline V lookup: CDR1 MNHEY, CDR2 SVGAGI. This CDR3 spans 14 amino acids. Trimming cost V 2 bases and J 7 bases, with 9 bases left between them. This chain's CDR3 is CASSYEQGNSPLHF. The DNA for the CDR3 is TGTGCCAGCAGTTACGAGCAGGGAAATTCACCCCTCCACTTT.

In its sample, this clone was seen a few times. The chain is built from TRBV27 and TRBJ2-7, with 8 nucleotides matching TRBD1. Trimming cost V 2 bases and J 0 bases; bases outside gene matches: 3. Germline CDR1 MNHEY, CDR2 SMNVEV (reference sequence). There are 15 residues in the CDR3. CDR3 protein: CASSLHGTGSYEQYF. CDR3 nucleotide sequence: TGTGCCAGCAGTTTACATGGGACAGGCTCCTACGAGCAGTACTTC.

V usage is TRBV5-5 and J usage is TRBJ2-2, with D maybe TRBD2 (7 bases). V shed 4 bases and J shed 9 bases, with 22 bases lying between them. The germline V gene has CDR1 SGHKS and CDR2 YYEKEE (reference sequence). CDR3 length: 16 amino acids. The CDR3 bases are TGTGCCAGCAGCCTTACCTTGGGGAGGGGGGGCCGGGAGCTGTTTTTT. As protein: CASSLTLGRGGRELFF.

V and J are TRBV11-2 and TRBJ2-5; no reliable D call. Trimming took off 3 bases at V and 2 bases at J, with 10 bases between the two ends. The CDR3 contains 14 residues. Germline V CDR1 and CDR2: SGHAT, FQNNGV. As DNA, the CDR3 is TGTGCCAGCAGCTTGCCCGCGAGGCAAGAGACCCAGTACTTC. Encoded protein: CASSLPARQETQYF.

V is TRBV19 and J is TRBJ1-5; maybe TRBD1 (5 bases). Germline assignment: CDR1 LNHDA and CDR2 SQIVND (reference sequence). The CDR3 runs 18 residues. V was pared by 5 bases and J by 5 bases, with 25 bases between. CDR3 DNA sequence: TGTGCCAGTAGTCCCGACTCCGGGACGGCGGGGGTTCATCAGCCCCAGCATTTT. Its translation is CASSPDSGTAGVHQPQHF.

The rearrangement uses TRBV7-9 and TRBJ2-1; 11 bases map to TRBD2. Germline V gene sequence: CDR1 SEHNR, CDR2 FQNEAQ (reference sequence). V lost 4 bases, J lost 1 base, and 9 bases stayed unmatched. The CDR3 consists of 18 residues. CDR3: CASSSPGLAVRSYNEQFF. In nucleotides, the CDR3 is TGTGCCAGCAGCTCTCCGGGACTAGCGGTTCGATCCTACAATGAGCAGTTCTTC.

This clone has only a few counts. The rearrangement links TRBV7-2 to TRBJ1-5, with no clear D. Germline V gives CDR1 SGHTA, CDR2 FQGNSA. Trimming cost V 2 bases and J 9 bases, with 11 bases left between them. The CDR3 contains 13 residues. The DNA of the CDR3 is TGTGCCAGCAGCTTATTGCGTCGGGGGCCCCAGCATTTT. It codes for CASSLLRRGPQHF.

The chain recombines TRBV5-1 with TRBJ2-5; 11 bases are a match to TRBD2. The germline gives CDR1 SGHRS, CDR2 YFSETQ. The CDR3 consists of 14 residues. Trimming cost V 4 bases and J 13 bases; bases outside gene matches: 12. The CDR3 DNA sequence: TGCGCCAGCAGCCCGACTAGCGGGGCGCCCGGGGTGTACTTC. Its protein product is CASSPTSGAPGVYF.

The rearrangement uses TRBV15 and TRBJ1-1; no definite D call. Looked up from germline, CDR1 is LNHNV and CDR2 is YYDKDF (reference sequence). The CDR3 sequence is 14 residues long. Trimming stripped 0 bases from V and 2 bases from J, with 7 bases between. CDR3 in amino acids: CATSRDRLNTEAFF. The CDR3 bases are TGTGCCACCAGCAGAGATAGACTTAACACTGAAGCTTTCTTT. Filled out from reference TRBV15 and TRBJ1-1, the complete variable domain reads DAMVIQNPRYQVTQFGKPVTLSCSQTLNHNVMYWYQQKSSQAPKLLFHYYDKDFNNEADTPDNFQSRRPNTSFCFLDIRSPGLGDTAMYLCATSRDRLNTEAFFGQGTRLTVV.

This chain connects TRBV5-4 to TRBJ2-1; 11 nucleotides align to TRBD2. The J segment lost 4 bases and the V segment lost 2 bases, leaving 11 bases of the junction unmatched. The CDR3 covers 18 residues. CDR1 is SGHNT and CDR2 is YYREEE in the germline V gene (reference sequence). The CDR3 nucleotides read TGTGCCAGCAGCTTTGCCCCTTTGACTAGCGGGGATTACAATGAGCAGTTCTTC. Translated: CASSFAPLTSGDYNEQFF.

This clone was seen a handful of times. The CDR3 is CAWSVSWLAGYNEQFF. The DNA of the CDR3 is TGTGCCTGGAGTGTAAGTTGGCTAGCGGGTTACAATGAGCAGTTCTTC. This rearrangement joins TRBV30 to TRBJ2-1, with TRBD2 matching over 8 bases. Germline-derived CDR1 and CDR2 are GTSNPN and SVGIG (reference sequence). V lost 0 bases and J lost 4; bases outside the gene matches: 8. The CDR3 runs to 16 residues.

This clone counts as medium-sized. CDR3 DNA sequence: TGCAGCGTTGGCGTCCGACAAAGCACAGATACGCAGTATTTT. As protein: CSVGVRQSTDTQYF. The V and J genes are TRBV29-1 and TRBJ2-3; no reliable D call. CDR1 and CDR2 (germline): SQVTM, ANQGSEA. This CDR3 contains 14 residues. Trimming removed 4 bases at V and 0 bases at J, with 11 bases between.

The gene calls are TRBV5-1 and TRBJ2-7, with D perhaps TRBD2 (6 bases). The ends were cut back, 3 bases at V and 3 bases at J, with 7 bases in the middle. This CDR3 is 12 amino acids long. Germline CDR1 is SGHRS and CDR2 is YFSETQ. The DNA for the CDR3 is TGCGCCAGCAGCTCGGACTACTACGAGCAGTACTTC. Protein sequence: CASSSDYYEQYF.

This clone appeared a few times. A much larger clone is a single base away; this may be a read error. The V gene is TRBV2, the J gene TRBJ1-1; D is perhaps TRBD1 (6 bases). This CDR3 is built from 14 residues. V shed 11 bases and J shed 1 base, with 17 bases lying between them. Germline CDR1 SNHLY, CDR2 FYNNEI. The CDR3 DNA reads TGTGCCGGGACACAGGGCAGGAAGAACACTGAAGCTTTCTTT. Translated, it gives CAGTQGRKNTEAFF.

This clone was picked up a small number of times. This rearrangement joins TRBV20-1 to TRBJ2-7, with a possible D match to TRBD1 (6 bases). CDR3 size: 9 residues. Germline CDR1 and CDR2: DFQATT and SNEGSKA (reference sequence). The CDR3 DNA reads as TGCAGTGCGGGCGACAGGAGAACGGTC. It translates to CSAGDRRTV.

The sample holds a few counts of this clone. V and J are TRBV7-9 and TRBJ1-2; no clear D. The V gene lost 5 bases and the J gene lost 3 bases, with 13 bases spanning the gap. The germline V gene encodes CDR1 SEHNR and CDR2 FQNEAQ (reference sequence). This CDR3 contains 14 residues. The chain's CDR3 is CASSRNQVDYGYTF. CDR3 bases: TGTGCCAGCAGCCGAAATCAGGTGGACTATGGCTACACCTTC.

In DNA, the CDR3 is TGCGCCAGCAGCCTGGGGGCTCCGAACACTGAAGCTTTCTTT. It codes for CASSLGAPNTEAFF. This chain joins TRBV4-1 and TRBJ1-1; D perhaps matches TRBD1 (6 bases). The ends were cut back, 4 bases at V and 1 base at J, with 10 bases in the middle. Per the germline V gene, CDR1 is MGHRA and CDR2 is YSYEKL. The CDR3 has 14 residues.

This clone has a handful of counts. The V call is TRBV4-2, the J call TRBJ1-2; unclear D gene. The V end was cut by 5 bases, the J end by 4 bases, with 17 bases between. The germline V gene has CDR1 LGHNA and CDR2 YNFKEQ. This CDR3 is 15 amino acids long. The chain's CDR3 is CASSFQWKRAYGYTF. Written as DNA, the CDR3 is TGTGCCAGCAGCTTTCAGTGGAAGAGGGCCTATGGCTACACCTTC.

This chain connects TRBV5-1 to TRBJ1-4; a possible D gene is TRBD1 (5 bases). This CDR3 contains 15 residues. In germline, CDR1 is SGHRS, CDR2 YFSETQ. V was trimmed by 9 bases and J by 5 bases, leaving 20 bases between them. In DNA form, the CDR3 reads TGCGCCACCTTGACCGGGGGACGGACGAATGAAAAACTGTTTTTT. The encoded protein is CATLTGGRTNEKLFF.

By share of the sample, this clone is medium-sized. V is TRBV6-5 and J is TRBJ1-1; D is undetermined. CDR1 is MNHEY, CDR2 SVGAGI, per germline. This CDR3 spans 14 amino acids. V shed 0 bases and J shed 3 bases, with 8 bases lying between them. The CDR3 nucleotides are TGTGCCAGCAGTTACTCGAACAGACACACTGAAGCTTTCTTT. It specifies CASSYSNRHTEAFF.

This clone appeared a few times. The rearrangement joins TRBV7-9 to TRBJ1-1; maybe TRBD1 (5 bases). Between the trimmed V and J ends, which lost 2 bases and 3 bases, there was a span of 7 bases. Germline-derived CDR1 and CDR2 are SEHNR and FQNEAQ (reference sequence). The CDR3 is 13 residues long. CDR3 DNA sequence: TGTGCCAGCAGCTTAAAAGGGGACACTGAAGCTTTCTTT. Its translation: CASSLKGDTEAFF. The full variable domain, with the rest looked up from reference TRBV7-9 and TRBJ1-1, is DTGVSQNPRHKITKRGQNVTFRCDPISEHNRLYWYRQTLGQGPEFLTYFQNEAQLEKSRLLSDRFSAERPKGSFSTLEIQRTEQGDSAMYLCASSLKGDTEAFFGQGTRLTVV.

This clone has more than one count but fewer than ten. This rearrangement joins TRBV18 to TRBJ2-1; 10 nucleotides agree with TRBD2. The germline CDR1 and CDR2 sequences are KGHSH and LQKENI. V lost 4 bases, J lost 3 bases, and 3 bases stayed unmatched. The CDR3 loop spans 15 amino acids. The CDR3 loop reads CASSRGLAVYNEQFF. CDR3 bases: TGTGCCAGCTCACGCGGACTAGCGGTCTACAATGAGCAGTTCTTC.